These 30 T cell receptor beta chains were sequenced from one sample in a study of blood T cell repertoires in COVID-19. The table came from immunoSEQ multiplex PCR; TCRdb's copy has only in-frame clones and leaves some out. The data show approximately 34,000 clones, 75% to 85% seen once. The sample consisted of peripheral blood. The receptors stem from an older woman with acute or convalescent COVID-19.

This chain connects TRBV3-1 (or the pseudogene TRBV3-2) to TRBJ2-1; D might be TRBD2 (5 bases). The CDR3 has 16 residues. CDR1 and CDR2 from the germline V gene are LGHDT and YNNKEL (reference sequence). Trimming shortened V by 1 base and J by 2 bases, and 12 bases separated the two germline ends. Here the CDR3 DNA reads TGTGCCAGCAGCCAAGGACCGTACGGGGCCTACAATGAGCAGTTCTTC. It yields the protein CASSQGPYGAYNEQFF.

The chain employs TRBV5-1 and TRBJ1-1, with a weak D call TRBD1 (5 bases). This CDR3 spans 13 amino acids. V was cut by 0 bases and J by 11 bases, with 14 bases left in between. Germline CDR1 reads SGHRS; CDR2 reads YFSETQ. The CDR3 reads CASSLEGRDGAFF. The CDR3 DNA sequence: TGCGCCAGCAGCTTGGAGGGCAGGGATGGGGCTTTCTTT.

This clone was seen more than once but under ten times. The rearrangement links TRBV28 to TRBJ2-1, with TRBD2 matching over 9 bases. The CDR3 is 15 residues long. Germline CDR1 is MDHEN and CDR2 is SYDVKM. V gave up 2 bases and J gave up 6 bases; unmatched junction bases: 5. CDR3 in amino acids: CASSLGSGRGNEQFF. Here the CDR3 DNA reads TGTGCCAGCAGTTTAGGTAGCGGGAGAGGCAATGAGCAGTTCTTC.

This clone was seen only a few times. The CDR3 region has the DNA TGTGCCAGCAGTCCTGACAGGATTAATTCACCCCTCCACTTT. This encodes CASSPDRINSPLHF. This chain joins TRBV6-5 and TRBJ1-6; D possibly corresponds to TRBD1 (6 bases). With 5 bases removed from V and 6 bases from J, the gap between germline ends came to 11 bases. The CDR3 spans 14 residues. CDR1 MNHEY and CDR2 SVGAGI come from the germline V gene.

V gene TRBV29-1 combines with J gene TRBJ2-1; D not resolved. The CDR3 is 11 amino acids. Germline values: CDR1 SQVTM, CDR2 ANQGSEA. V gave up 5 bases and J gave up 2 bases, with 4 bases separating them. The CDR3 loop reads CSVSPYNEQFF. As DNA, the CDR3 is TGCAGCGTTAGCCCCTACAATGAGCAGTTCTTC.

This clone was seen at least ten times. The J gene is TRBJ1-5, the V gene TRBV28; TRBD1 matches 7 bases. CDR3 length equals 14 residues. With V trimmed by 2 bases and J by 5 bases, 3 bases remained unmatched. Germline loops: CDR1 MDHEN, CDR2 SYDVKM. CDR3 loop: CASSLMTGHQPQHF. CDR3 nucleotides: TGTGCCAGCAGTTTAATGACAGGGCATCAGCCCCAGCATTTT. Complete variable domain (other parts from reference TRBV28 and TRBJ1-5): DVKVTQSSRYLVKRTGEKVFLECVQDMDHENMFWYRQDPGLGLRLIYFSYDVKMKEKGDIPEGYSVSREKKERFSLILESASTNQTSMYLCASSLMTGHQPQHFGDGTRLSIL.

The chain is built from TRBV27 and TRBJ1-1; D is perhaps TRBD1 (6 bases). Between the trimmed V and J ends, which lost 4 bases and 4 bases, there was a span of 19 bases. The length of the CDR3 is 16 residues. Germline CDR1 MNHEY, CDR2 SMNVEV (reference sequence). The CDR3 DNA sequence: TGTGCCAGCAGTTGGGACAAGGCGCGAGGGGGCACTGAAGCTTTCTTT. Translation: CASSWDKARGGTEAFF.

The CDR3 DNA follows: TGTGCCAGCAGCCCGCTCGGGGGGGGATCCACCGGGGAGCTGTTTTTT. Translating it yields CASSPLGGGSTGELFF. The gene calls are TRBV5-4 and TRBJ2-2; 8 bases are a match to TRBD2. The V segment lost 4 bases and the J segment 4 bases; nucleotides outside the gene matches: 9. CDR1 is SGHNT and CDR2 is YYREEE in the germline V gene (reference sequence). This CDR3 has 16 amino acids.

V usage is TRBV9 and J usage is TRBJ2-3; TRBD2 agrees at 11 bases. The CDR3 runs 15 residues. The germline V gene has CDR1 SGDLS and CDR2 YYNGEE. Trimming cost V 1 base and J 5 bases; bases outside gene matches: 3. CDR3 loop: CASSVLAGGQDTQYF. Here the CDR3 DNA reads TGTGCCAGCAGCGTATTAGCGGGGGGGCAAGATACGCAGTATTTT.

V and J are TRBV2 and TRBJ2-5; 10 nucleotides agree with TRBD2. This CDR3 is 13 amino acids long. Germline V lookup: CDR1 SNHLY, CDR2 FYNNEI. J was trimmed by 5 bases and V by 6 bases; bases with no gene match: 3. The CDR3 DNA is TGTGCCAGCAGGAGCGGGGGGGTGGAGACCCAGTACTTC. This translates into CASRSGGVETQYF. Full variable domain (missing parts from reference TRBV2 and TRBJ2-5): EPEVTQTPSHQVTQMGQEVILRCVPISNHLYFYWYRQILGQKVEFLVSFYNNEISEKSEIFDDQFSVERPDGSNFTLKIRSTKLEDSAMYFCASRSGGVETQYFGPGTRLLVL.

Written as DNA, the CDR3 is TGTGCCAGCAGTTTGGACACCCCCTACGAGCAGTACTTC. Protein: CASSLDTPYEQYF. This rearrangement joins TRBV12-3 or TRBV12-4 to TRBJ2-7; D may be TRBD1 (5 bases). The ends were cut back, 3 bases at V and 2 bases at J, with 8 bases in the middle. The CDR3 is 13 residues long.

This clone has a handful of counts. V is TRBV3-1 (or the pseudogene TRBV3-2) and J is TRBJ2-7; D is perhaps TRBD2 (6 bases). The CDR3 totals 15 residues. V lost 1 base and J 2 bases, leaving 12 bases between the germline ends. The germline gives CDR1 LGHDT, CDR2 YNNKEL (reference sequence). CDR3 sequence reads: CASSQGRRTTYEQYF. CDR3 nucleotide sequence: TGTGCCAGCAGCCAAGGGCGGAGGACTACCTACGAGCAGTACTTC.

V gene TRBV29-1 combines with J gene TRBJ2-1, with 10 bases aligning to TRBD2. The ends lost 7 bases at V and 3 bases at J; junction bases unmatched: 6. Per the germline V gene, CDR1 is SQVTM and CDR2 is ANQGSEA. CDR3 length equals 14 residues. CDR3 DNA sequence: TGCAGCGCCGTAGCGGGAGGCTTCTACAATGAGCAGTTCTTC. It specifies CSAVAGGFYNEQFF.

The chain recombines TRBV5-6 with TRBJ1-2, with 8 bases identical to TRBD1. Germline CDR1 reads SGHDT; CDR2 reads YYEEEE. The length of the CDR3 is 16 residues. V lost 4 bases, J lost 5 bases, and 13 bases stayed unmatched. The CDR3 bases are TGTGCCAGCAGCACACCGGGACAGGCTCCGCTTTATGGCTACACCTTC. It translates to CASSTPGQAPLYGYTF.

This sequence joins TRBV6-5 and TRBJ2-1; the D gene is possibly TRBD1 (6 bases). This CDR3 is built from 14 residues. Looked up from germline, CDR1 is MNHEY and CDR2 is SVGAGI. V was trimmed by 7 bases and J by 6 bases, leaving 16 bases between them. The CDR3 sequence is CASIGRGIFNEQFF. CDR3 nucleotides: TGTGCCAGCATTGGCAGGGGAATTTTCAATGAGCAGTTCTTC.

The genes are TRBV7-8 and TRBJ2-5, with TRBD2 identical over 14 bases. J gave up 5 bases and V 0 bases, and 5 bases lay outside the gene matches. This CDR3 has 17 residues. The germline V gene has CDR1 SGHVS and CDR2 FQNEAQ. The CDR3 sequence: CASSLAGLAGVGETQYF. CDR3 DNA: TGTGCCAGCAGCTTAGCGGGACTAGCGGGGGTGGGGGAGACCCAGTACTTC.

The chain recombines TRBV19 with TRBJ2-3, with D hard to call. V gave up 5 bases and J gave up 6 bases, with 21 bases separating them. The CDR3 runs 16 residues. Per germline, CDR1 LNHDA and CDR2 SQIVND (reference sequence). The CDR3 DNA is TGTGCCAGTAGTTTGCCGGGTCCTACCTCACGGGATACGCAGTATTTT. Protein: CASSLPGPTSRDTQYF.

The chain carries TRBV27 and TRBJ2-1; TRBD1 matches at 7 bases. CDR1 is MNHEY, CDR2 SMNVEV, per germline (reference sequence). The length of the CDR3 is 13 residues. V lost 6 bases and J lost 10; bases outside the gene matches: 9. As DNA, the CDR3 is TGTGCCAGCAGGCCGACAGGGCCTCTCGAGCAGTTCTTC. Translated: CASRPTGPLEQFF.

V usage is TRBV2 and J usage is TRBJ1-6; a possible D gene is TRBD1 (6 bases). The CDR3 is 16 amino acids. Germline CDR1 and CDR2: SNHLY and FYNNEI. V lost 3 bases, J lost 7 bases, and 16 bases lay in between. The CDR3 sequence: CASSDPSTGYNSPLHF. The CDR3 nucleotides are TGTGCCAGCAGTGATCCCTCAACAGGGTACAATTCACCCCTCCACTTT.

V usage is TRBV5-1 and J usage is TRBJ2-1; 12 nucleotides match TRBD2. Unmatched junction bases numbered 7, after V lost 0 bases and J lost 0 bases. This CDR3 has 19 amino acids. CDR1 is SGHRS and CDR2 is YFSETQ in the germline V gene. Written as DNA, the CDR3 is TGCGCCAGCAGCTTGGGACTAGCGGGGGCCACGAGCTCCTACAATGAGCAGTTCTTC. Encoded protein: CASSLGLAGATSSYNEQFF.

V and J are TRBV6-5 and TRBJ1-2; 9 bases map to TRBD1. J was trimmed by 2 bases and V by 6 bases; bases with no gene match: 4. The germline V gene has CDR1 MNHEY and CDR2 SVGAGI. CDR3 size: 14 residues. CDR3 sequence (DNA): TGTGCCAGCAGGGGGACAGGGTTCAACTATGGCTACACCTTC. This codes for CASRGTGFNYGYTF.

The chain couples TRBV19 to TRBJ2-7; D may be TRBD1 (5 bases). Trimming stripped 5 bases from V and 2 bases from J, with 10 bases between. CDR3 length equals 13 residues. Germline CDR1 LNHDA, CDR2 SQIVND (reference sequence). The CDR3 reads CASSVTVTYEQYF. For the CDR3, the DNA is TGTGCCAGTAGTGTGACAGTCACCTACGAGCAGTACTTC.

This sequence joins TRBV5-5 and TRBJ1-2; 9 bases are shared with TRBD1. The CDR3 is 16 amino acids. Trimming cost V 0 bases and J 8 bases; bases outside gene matches: 11. From germline, CDR1 is SGHKS and CDR2 YYEKEE (reference sequence). The CDR3 spells CASSLGDRVGLWGYTF. DNA for the CDR3: TGTGCCAGCAGCTTGGGGGACAGGGTCGGTTTGTGGGGCTACACCTTC.

As DNA, the CDR3 is TGTGCCAGCAGCCCGGTGGGGGGGGCCTACAATGAGCAGTTCTTC. This encodes CASSPVGGAYNEQFF. This sequence joins TRBV6-2 or TRBV6-3 and TRBJ2-1; 7 bases fit TRBD2. With V trimmed by 6 bases and J by 2 bases, 7 bases remained unmatched. Germline V gives CDR1 MNHEY, CDR2 SVGEGT. The CDR3 loop spans 15 amino acids.

This clone has only a few counts. The chain couples TRBV7-6 to TRBJ1-1; D might be TRBD1 (5 bases). The CDR3 is 11 residues long. V was shortened by 5 bases and J by 10 bases, with 11 bases between the two germline ends. Germline V gives CDR1 SGHVS, CDR2 FNYEAQ. The CDR3 DNA sequence: TGTGCCAGCAGCGGGGGGGGAAGAGCTTTCTTT. It yields the protein CASSGGGRAFF.

The rearrangement uses TRBV4-1 and TRBJ1-1; D may be TRBD1 (6 bases). The V end lost 4 bases, the J end lost 3 bases, and 15 bases lay between the germline ends. This CDR3 has 15 amino acids. The germline CDR1 and CDR2 sequences are MGHRA and YSYEKL. The CDR3 nucleotides are TGCGCCAGCAGCCGCCGGGACATTCCGGACACTGAAGCTTTCTTT. This translates into CASSRRDIPDTEAFF.

The V and J genes are TRBV6-5 and TRBJ1-2; D perhaps matches TRBD1 (6 bases). The germline V gene has CDR1 MNHEY and CDR2 SVGAGI. Trimming shortened V by 4 bases and J by 2 bases, and 14 bases separated the two germline ends. The CDR3 loop spans 15 amino acids. CDR3 in amino acids: CASSSPGQGNYGYTF. CDR3 DNA sequence: TGTGCCAGCAGTTCACCGGGACAAGGAAACTATGGCTACACCTTC.

CDR3 in DNA: TGCGCCAGCAGCCACTGGACTAGCGGACCCCTGTACGAGCAGTACTTC. Translating it yields CASSHWTSGPLYEQYF. The chain carries TRBV4-1 and TRBJ2-7; TRBD2 agrees at 10 bases. The CDR3 has 16 residues. Germline V CDR1 and CDR2: MGHRA, YSYEKL. The J segment lost 4 bases and the V segment lost 3 bases, leaving 9 bases of the junction unmatched.

This rearrangement joins TRBV19 to TRBJ2-1, with TRBD2 matching over 11 bases. V trimming: 0 bases; J trimming: 3 bases; junction bases outside the gene matches: 4. Germline V CDR1 and CDR2: LNHDA, SQIVND (reference sequence). This CDR3 contains 17 residues. In nucleotides, the CDR3 is TGTGCCAGTAGTATAGATAGCGGGACTAGCGGCTACAATGAGCAGTTCTTC. Encoded protein: CASSIDSGTSGYNEQFF.

The chain couples TRBV7-9 to TRBJ2-5; D may be TRBD2 (6 bases). CDR1 and CDR2 (germline): SEHNR, FQNEAQ (reference sequence). This CDR3 is built from 15 residues. Trimming removed 8 bases at V and 5 bases at J, with 21 bases between. CDR3 nucleotides: TGTGCCAGCGGCCCTGGACTAACCTCGGGGGAGACCCAGTACTTC. It specifies CASGPGLTSGETQYF.